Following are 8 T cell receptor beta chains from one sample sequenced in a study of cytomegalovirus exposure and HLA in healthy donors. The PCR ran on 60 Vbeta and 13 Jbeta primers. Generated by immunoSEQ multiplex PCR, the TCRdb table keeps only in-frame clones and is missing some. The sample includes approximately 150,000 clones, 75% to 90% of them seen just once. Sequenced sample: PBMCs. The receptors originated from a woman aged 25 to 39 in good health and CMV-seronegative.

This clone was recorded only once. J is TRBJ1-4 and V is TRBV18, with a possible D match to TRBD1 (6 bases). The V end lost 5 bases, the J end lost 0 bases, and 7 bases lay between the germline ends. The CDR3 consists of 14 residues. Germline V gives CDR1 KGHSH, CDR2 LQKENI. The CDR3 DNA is TGTGCCAGCTCATACAGGGCAACTAATGAAAAACTGTTTTTT. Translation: CASSYRATNEKLFF.

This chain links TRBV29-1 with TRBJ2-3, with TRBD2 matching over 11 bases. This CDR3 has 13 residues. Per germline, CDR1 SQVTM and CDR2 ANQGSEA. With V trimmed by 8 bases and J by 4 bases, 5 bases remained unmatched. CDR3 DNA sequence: TGCAGCATCTTAGCGGGAGGGGCAGATACGCAGTATTTT. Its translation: CSILAGGADTQYF.

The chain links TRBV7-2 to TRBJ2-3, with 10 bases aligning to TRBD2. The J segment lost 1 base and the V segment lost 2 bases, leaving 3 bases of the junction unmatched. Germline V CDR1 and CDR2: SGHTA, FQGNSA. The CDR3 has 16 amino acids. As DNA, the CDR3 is TGTGCCAGCAGCTTACACGGGACTAGCGGCACAGATACGCAGTATTTT. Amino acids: CASSLHGTSGTDTQYF.

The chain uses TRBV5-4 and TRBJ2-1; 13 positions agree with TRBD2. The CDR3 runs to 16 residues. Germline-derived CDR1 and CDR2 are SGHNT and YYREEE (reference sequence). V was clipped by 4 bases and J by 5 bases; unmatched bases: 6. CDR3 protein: CASSTLTSGRDNEQFF. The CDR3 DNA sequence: TGTGCCAGCAGCACACTCACTAGCGGGAGGGACAATGAGCAGTTCTTC.

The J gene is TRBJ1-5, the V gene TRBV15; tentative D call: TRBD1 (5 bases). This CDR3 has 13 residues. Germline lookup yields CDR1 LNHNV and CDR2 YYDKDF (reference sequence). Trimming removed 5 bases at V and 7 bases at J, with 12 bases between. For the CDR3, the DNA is TGTGCCACCAGCGGACAATTGCGGCAGCCCCAGCATTTT. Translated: CATSGQLRQPQHF.

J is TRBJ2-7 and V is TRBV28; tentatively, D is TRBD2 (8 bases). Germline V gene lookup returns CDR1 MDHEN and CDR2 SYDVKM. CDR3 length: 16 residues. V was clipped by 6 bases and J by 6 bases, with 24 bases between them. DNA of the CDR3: TGTGCCAGCAGGTCCTACGGGAGGGGGCGAAGGCGCGAGCAGTACTTC. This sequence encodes CASRSYGRGRRREQYF.

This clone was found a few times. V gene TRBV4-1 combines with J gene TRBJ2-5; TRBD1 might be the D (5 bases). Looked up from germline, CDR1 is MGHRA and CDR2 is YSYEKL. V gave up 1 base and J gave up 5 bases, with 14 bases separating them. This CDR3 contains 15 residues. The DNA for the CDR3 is TGCGCCAGCAGCCAAGTTTCTCAGGGTGTGGAGACCCAGTACTTC. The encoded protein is CASSQVSQGVETQYF.

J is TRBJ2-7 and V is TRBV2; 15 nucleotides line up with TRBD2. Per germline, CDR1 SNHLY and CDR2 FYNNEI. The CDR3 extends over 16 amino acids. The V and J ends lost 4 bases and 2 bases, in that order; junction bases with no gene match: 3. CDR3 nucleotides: TGTGCCAGCAGTGCTGGGACTAGCGGGGGGACCTACGAGCAGTACTTC. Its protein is CASSAGTSGGTYEQYF.